The 20 T cell receptor beta chains listed next were all sequenced from one sample in a study of cytomegalovirus exposure and HLA in healthy donors (dated by TCRdb to 2017 to 2019). Library construction relied on the immunoSEQ multiplex PCR assay. For the multiplex PCR, a mixture combining 60 forward primers for TCR Vbeta segments and 13 reverse primers for TCR Jbeta segments was used. TCRdb limited this immuneACCESS table to in-frame rearrangements with V and J called. A share of clones is missing; checked studies link under half to unresolved V genes, and the rest is unexplained. This sample has more than 75,000 clones in its table, and around 68% of those were observed once. About 9% of the sample is taken by the ten largest. Sequencing was done on a sample of PBMCs. These receptors were obtained from a middle-aged man in good health and CMV-seropositive.

This chain uses TRBV29-1 with TRBJ1-3; 7 bases align to TRBD1. Germline-derived CDR1 and CDR2 are SQVTM and ANQGSEA. The CDR3 is 13 residues long. V trimming: 5 bases; J trimming: 2 bases; junction bases outside the gene matches: 3. In DNA form, the CDR3 reads TGCAGCGTTTCAGGGGGAGCTGGAAACACCATATATTTT. Protein: CSVSGGAGNTIYF.

The chain is built from TRBV28 and TRBJ2-5; possible D gene TRBD2, 5 bases. This CDR3 region has 13 residues. Trimming stripped 7 bases from V and 1 base from J, with 10 bases between. Germline V lookup: CDR1 MDHEN, CDR2 SYDVKM. The CDR3 loop is CASIGLAQETQYF. The CDR3 DNA follows: TGTGCCAGCATTGGACTGGCCCAAGAGACCCAGTACTTC.

The chain uses TRBV6-5 and TRBJ2-7; TRBD2 aligns across 7 bases. Germline V lookup: CDR1 MNHEY, CDR2 SVGAGI. This CDR3 has 14 amino acids. With 6 bases clipped from V and 0 bases from J, the junction kept 5 bases outside the gene matches. The DNA for the CDR3 is TGTGCCAGCAGCCCCGGGACTAACTCCTACGAGCAGTACTTC. Translated, it gives CASSPGTNSYEQYF.

This clone was detected a few times. V and J are TRBV18 and TRBJ2-7; maybe TRBD1 (5 bases). V gave up 1 base and J gave up 6 bases, with 16 bases separating them. CDR1 is KGHSH and CDR2 is LQKENI in the germline V gene. The CDR3 has 15 residues. CDR3 DNA: TGTGCCAGCTCACCACTCGGAGTAGGGGATGCCGAGCAGTACTTC. Translating gives CASSPLGVGDAEQYF.

The chain joins TRBV12-5 to TRBJ2-2, with 7 bases that match TRBD2. Germline V gene data show CDR1 as LGHNT and CDR2 as FRNRAP. V lost 3 bases to trimming and J lost 4 bases; unmatched junction nucleotides: 5. This CDR3 comprises 15 residues. Here the CDR3 DNA reads TGTGCTAGTGGTTTCGTAGCGGGTTCCACCGGGGAGCTGTTTTTT. This codes for CASGFVAGSTGELFF.

This clone has only one observation. A junction boundary mismatches the germline segment, possibly from a read error. The V and J genes are TRBV7-9 and TRBJ1-2, with 7 bases fitting TRBD1. The germline gives CDR1 SEHNR, CDR2 FQNEAQ (reference sequence). This CDR3 contains 14 residues. The CDR3 reads CSSSADQGVGGYTF. The CDR3 DNA reads as TGTTCCAGCAGCGCAGACCAGGGGGTCGGGGGCTACACCTTC.

This clone was seen a single time. The genes are TRBV4-1 and TRBJ1-3; D is ambiguous. V was cut by 0 bases and J by 1 base, with 10 bases left in between. The CDR3 extends over 16 amino acids. Germline V gene data show CDR1 as MGHRA and CDR2 as YSYEKL. The CDR3 sequence is CASSQDGGSSGNTIYF. CDR3 DNA: TGCGCCAGCAGCCAAGATGGAGGTTCTTCTGGAAACACCATATATTTT.

This clone was counted a single time. CDR3 in DNA: TGTGCCAGCAGCTTAGCGCAGGCAGTCTACGAGCAGTACTTC. It yields the protein CASSLAQAVYEQYF. The chain combines TRBV7-2 with TRBJ2-7; D call uncertain. The CDR3 sequence is 14 residues long. The V end was cut by 0 bases, the J end by 3 bases, with 9 bases between. CDR1 and CDR2 from the germline V gene are SGHTA and FQGNSA.

The J gene is TRBJ1-3, the V gene TRBV28; D is unclear. The CDR3 extends over 13 amino acids. The V end lost 2 bases, the J end lost 4 bases, and 6 bases lay between the germline ends. Germline CDR1 MDHEN, CDR2 SYDVKM. The CDR3 sequence: CASSLNRGNTIYF. The CDR3 coding sequence is TGTGCCAGCAGTTTAAACAGAGGAAACACCATATATTTT. Looking up the rest from reference TRBV28 and TRBJ1-3 gives the full variable domain: DVKVTQSSRYLVKRTGEKVFLECVQDMDHENMFWYRQDPGLGLRLIYFSYDVKMKEKGDIPEGYSVSREKKERFSLILESASTNQTSMYLCASSLNRGNTIYFGEGSWLTVV.

The chain carries TRBV7-9 and TRBJ2-5; D is perhaps TRBD1 (5 bases). Germline assignment: CDR1 SEHNR and CDR2 FQNEAQ (reference sequence). The CDR3 runs to 14 residues. Deletions cut 1 base from V and 1 base from J, with 7 bases between. CDR3 in amino acids: CASSLVGAQETQYF. For the CDR3, the DNA is TGTGCCAGCAGCTTAGTTGGGGCCCAAGAGACCCAGTACTTC.

This clone is medium-sized within its sample. The genes are TRBV28 and TRBJ1-2; 7 bases agree with TRBD1. The CDR3 is 15 amino acids. With 2 bases clipped from V and 2 bases from J, the junction kept 5 bases outside the gene matches. Looked up from germline, CDR1 is MDHEN and CDR2 is SYDVKM. CDR3 coding DNA: TGTGCCAGCAGTTTAGAAGGGGGCGCGAACTATGGCTACACCTTC. Translating it yields CASSLEGGANYGYTF.

This clone was observed a single time. This sequence joins TRBV15 and TRBJ1-6; TRBD1 aligns across 12 bases. Germline CDR1 and CDR2: LNHNV and YYDKDF (reference sequence). The CDR3 totals 15 residues. V trimming: 4 bases; J trimming: 7 bases; junction bases outside the gene matches: 2. CDR3 in amino acids: CATSKGQGANSPLHF. The CDR3 coding sequence is TGTGCCACCAGCAAGGGACAGGGGGCGAATTCACCCCTCCACTTT.

Only a few counts were recorded for this clone. The CDR3 DNA sequence: TGTGCCAGCAGACATGACGGGACAGGGGAATATCATACGCAGTATTTT. Protein sequence: CASRHDGTGEYHTQYF. The chain joins TRBV7-9 to TRBJ2-3, with 10 bases matching TRBD1. CDR1 is SEHNR, CDR2 FQNEAQ, per germline (reference sequence). CDR3 length equals 16 residues. V gave up 6 bases and J gave up 7 bases; unmatched junction bases: 13. The full variable domain, in which reference TRBV7-9 and TRBJ2-3 provide the parts outside the CDR3, is DTGVSQNPRHKITKRGQNVTFRCDPISEHNRLYWYRQTLGQGPEFLTYFQNEAQLEKSRLLSDRFSAERPKGSFSTLEIQRTEQGDSAMYLCASRHDGTGEYHTQYFGPGTRLTVL.

This clone was detected once. V and J are TRBV5-1 and TRBJ2-5; TRBD2 aligns across 12 bases. CDR3 length equals 18 residues. The V gene's germline CDR1 is SGHRS and CDR2 YFSETQ. Unmatched junction bases numbered 8, after V lost 0 bases and J lost 2 bases. The CDR3 here is CASSLAGTSGSGQETQYF. CDR3 DNA sequence: TGCGCCAGCAGCTTGGCGGGGACTAGCGGGTCGGGGCAAGAGACCCAGTACTTC.

This clone has a single count. The chain uses TRBV19 and TRBJ1-5, with TRBD1 matching over 7 bases. The CDR3 length is 18 residues. Germline lookup yields CDR1 LNHDA and CDR2 SQIVND (reference sequence). The V segment lost 2 bases and the J segment 5 bases; nucleotides outside the gene matches: 15. CDR3 bases: TGTGCCAGTAGTATAAAGGAGGGGGCAGACTCAAAGGATCAGCCCCAGCATTTT. As protein: CASSIKEGADSKDQPQHF.

This clone was seen a few times. J is TRBJ1-5 and V is TRBV4-2, with D perhaps matching TRBD1 (5 bases). V lost 0 bases, J lost 2 bases, and 11 bases lay in between. The V gene's germline CDR1 is LGHNA and CDR2 YNFKEQ. CDR3 length: 16 residues. The CDR3 protein is CASSQDQGRGNQPQHF. In DNA, the CDR3 is TGTGCCAGCAGCCAAGACCAGGGCCGAGGCAATCAGCCCCAGCATTTT.

This chain links TRBV6-4 with TRBJ1-1; 9 bases line up with TRBD1. Germline CDR1 and CDR2: MRHNA and SNTAGT. CDR3 size: 14 residues. With 4 bases clipped from V and 8 bases from J, the junction kept 8 bases outside the gene matches. CDR3: CASSANPGQGEAFF. The CDR3 DNA is TGTGCCAGCAGTGCGAACCCGGGACAGGGAGAAGCTTTCTTT.

The table lists this clone with a count of one. The genes are TRBV18 and TRBJ1-1; the D gene is possibly TRBD1 (5 bases). Between the trimmed V and J ends, which lost 3 bases and 7 bases, there was a span of 15 bases. The CDR3 contains 14 residues. Germline lookup yields CDR1 KGHSH and CDR2 LQKENI. The CDR3 region is CASSPDRGVSEAFF. The CDR3 DNA is TGTGCCAGCTCACCTGACCGGGGGGTCAGTGAAGCTTTCTTT.

This clone was seen a single time. The chain combines TRBV6-1 with TRBJ2-5; TRBD1 aligns across 10 bases. The V and J ends lost 4 bases and 5 bases, in that order; junction bases with no gene match: 4. This CDR3 region has 14 residues. The V gene's germline CDR1 is MNHNS and CDR2 SASEGT. The CDR3 bases are TGTGCCAGCAGTGGACAGGGGGCAGGGGAGACCCAGTACTTC. Protein product: CASSGQGAGETQYF.

The genes are TRBV7-9 and TRBJ2-7; D is undetermined. V lost 1 base to trimming and J lost 5 bases, with 15 bases between them. Looked up from germline, CDR1 is SEHNR and CDR2 is FQNEAQ (reference sequence). The CDR3 is made up of 15 amino acids. The CDR3 nucleotides read TGTGCCAGCAGCTTAGGACGAATCGATAGCCACGAGCAGTACTTC. It is translated as CASSLGRIDSHEQYF.